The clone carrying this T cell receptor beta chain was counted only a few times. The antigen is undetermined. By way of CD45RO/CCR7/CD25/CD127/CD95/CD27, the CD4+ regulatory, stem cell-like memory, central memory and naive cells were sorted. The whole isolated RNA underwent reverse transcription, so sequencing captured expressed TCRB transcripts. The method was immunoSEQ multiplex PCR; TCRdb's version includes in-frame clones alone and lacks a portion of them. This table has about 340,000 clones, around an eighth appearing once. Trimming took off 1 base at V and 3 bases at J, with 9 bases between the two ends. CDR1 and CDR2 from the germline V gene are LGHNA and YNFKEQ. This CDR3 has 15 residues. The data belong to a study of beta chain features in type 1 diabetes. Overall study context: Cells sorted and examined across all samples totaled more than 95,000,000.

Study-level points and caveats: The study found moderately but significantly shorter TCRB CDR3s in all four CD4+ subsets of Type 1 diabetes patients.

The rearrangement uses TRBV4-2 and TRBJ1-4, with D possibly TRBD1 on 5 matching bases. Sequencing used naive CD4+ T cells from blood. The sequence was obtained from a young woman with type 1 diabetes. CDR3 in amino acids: CASSQGGRANEKLFF. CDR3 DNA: TGTGCCAGCAGCCAAGGGGGCAGGGCTAATGAAAAACTGTTTTTT.